What follows are 21 T cell receptor beta chains derived from one specimen sequenced in a study of blood T cell repertoires in COVID-19. TCRdb keeps only in-frame clones here, not all; method: immunoSEQ multiplex PCR. Of 310,000 or so clones in the sample, around 80% were seen once. Sequenced material: peripheral blood. These receptors came from a woman aged 50 to 65 with acute or convalescent COVID-19.

This clone was recorded only once. This chain joins TRBV6-2 or TRBV6-3 and TRBJ1-2; D is ambiguous. This CDR3 contains 14 residues. The germline V gene encodes CDR1 MNHEY and CDR2 SVGEGT. V lost 2 bases and J lost 8, with 15 bases in between. The CDR3 bases are TGTGCCAGCAGTTACCGGCTACAGCAAGGAGGCTACACCTTC. It codes for CASSYRLQQGGYTF.

The rearrangement uses TRBV4-2 and TRBJ2-1; no reliable D call. This CDR3 is 13 amino acids long. The V end lost 0 bases, the J end lost 7 bases, and 7 bases lay between the germline ends. CDR1 and CDR2 from the germline V gene are LGHNA and YNFKEQ. The CDR3 loop is CASSQDLGNEQFF. In nucleotides, the CDR3 is TGTGCCAGCAGCCAAGATCTCGGTAATGAGCAGTTCTTC.

The chain has TRBV11-3 and TRBJ1-1; no clear D. Germline V gene data show CDR1 as SGHNT and CDR2 as YENEEA. Trimming left V 1 base short and J 4 bases short, with 19 bases between. This CDR3 contains 17 residues. This chain's CDR3 is CASSLGGSGRSGTEAFF. The CDR3 bases are TGTGCCAGCAGCTTAGGAGGGTCGGGAAGGTCCGGCACTGAAGCTTTCTTT.

The CDR3 reads CAAKYGANEKLFF. In nucleotides, the CDR3 is TGTGCCGCCAAATATGGTGCGAACGAAAAACTGTTTTTT. The genes are TRBV27 and TRBJ1-4; the D is unclear. Looked up from germline, CDR1 is MNHEY and CDR2 is SMNVEV (reference sequence). V was pared by 11 bases and J by 8 bases, with 18 bases between. The CDR3 length is 13 residues.

The V call is TRBV4-1, the J call TRBJ2-5, with a possible D match to TRBD2 (6 bases). V was shortened by 3 bases and J by 2 bases, with 13 bases between the two germline ends. Germline V CDR1 and CDR2: MGHRA, YSYEKL. The CDR3 loop spans 15 amino acids. For the CDR3, the DNA is TGCGCCAGCAGCCACGACAGTGGGGGGCAAGAGACCCAGTACTTC. This encodes CASSHDSGGQETQYF.

The genes are TRBV6-5 and TRBJ2-7; TRBD2 is a possible D gene (6 bases). V was cut by 9 bases and J by 6 bases, with 15 bases left in between. The CDR3 loop spans 12 amino acids. CDR1 and CDR2 (germline): MNHEY, SVGAGI. CDR3 sequence (DNA): TGTGCCAGTGTCTCGACTAGATCCGAGCAGTACTTC. Translating it yields CASVSTRSEQYF.

The J gene is TRBJ1-4, the V gene TRBV18, with TRBD1 as a possible D gene (5 bases). The V end lost 6 bases, the J end lost 4 bases, and 15 bases lay between the germline ends. The CDR3 loop spans 15 amino acids. Germline V gene sequence: CDR1 KGHSH, CDR2 LQKENI. The CDR3 protein is CASSGAAQDNEKLFF. The CDR3 nucleotides are TGTGCCAGCTCCGGTGCAGCACAGGATAATGAAAAACTGTTTTTT.

This chain uses TRBV24-1 with TRBJ2-3, with TRBD2 as a possible D gene (5 bases). CDR3 length equals 14 residues. The germline V gene has CDR1 KGHDR and CDR2 SFDVKD. The V gene lost 4 bases and the J gene lost 4 bases, with 11 bases spanning the gap. CDR3 protein: CATSEGRRPDTQYF. The CDR3 coding sequence is TGTGCCACCAGTGAGGGCAGGAGGCCAGATACGCAGTATTTT.

The V call is TRBV7-8, the J call TRBJ1-5, with 7 bases that match TRBD1. The CDR3 runs to 17 residues. Germline V gene lookup returns CDR1 SGHVS and CDR2 FQNEAQ. Germline trimming cut 1 base from V and 0 bases from J; bases unmatched to any gene: 6. The CDR3 DNA reads TGTGCCAGCAGCTTAGTTTCGGGACAGTATAGCAATCAGCCCCAGCATTTT. This encodes CASSLVSGQYSNQPQHF.

The J gene is TRBJ2-3, the V gene TRBV5-4; 15 bases align to TRBD2. Trimming at V came to 4 bases and at J to 8 bases, leaving 14 bases not matched to a gene. Germline CDR1 and CDR2: SGHNT and YYREEE (reference sequence). The CDR3 spans 18 residues. CDR3 coding DNA: TGTGCCAGCAGCCCCGGGACTAGCGGGGGGCCGGGACAGGGTACGCAGTATTTT. Translation: CASSPGTSGGPGQGTQYF.

Concerning this clone itself: Other DNA sequences in the sample encode the same CDR3. J is TRBJ1-1 and V is TRBV5-1; the match to TRBD1 covers 9 bases. From germline, CDR1 is SGHRS and CDR2 YFSETQ. The CDR3 consists of 15 residues. With V trimmed by 1 base and J by 5 bases, 6 bases remained unmatched. CDR3 nucleotide sequence: TGCGCCAGCAGCTTGTGGGGACAGGGCGGGACTGAAGCTTTCTTT. This sequence encodes CASSLWGQGGTEAFF. Complete variable domain (other parts from reference TRBV5-1 and TRBJ1-1): KAGVTQTPRYLIKTRGQQVTLSCSPISGHRSVSWYQQTPGQGLQFLFEYFSETQRNKGNFPGRFSGRQFSNSRSEMNVSTLELGDSALYLCASSLWGQGGTEAFFGQGTRLTVV.

The chain combines TRBV2 with TRBJ2-7; the D is unclear. The V and J ends lost 5 bases and 0 bases respectively, with 11 bases between them. Germline V CDR1 and CDR2: SNHLY, FYNNEI. There are 14 residues in the CDR3. CDR3 in DNA: TGTGCCAGCAGTTGGCGGAAGAGCTCCTACGAGCAGTACTTC. Translation gives CASSWRKSSYEQYF.

This chain uses TRBV7-8 with TRBJ2-5, with D unresolved. Between the trimmed V and J ends, which lost 5 bases and 3 bases, there was a span of 7 bases. Germline CDR1 and CDR2: SGHVS and FQNEAQ. This CDR3 has 12 amino acids. Here the CDR3 reads CASSRYEETQYF. CDR3 bases: TGTGCCAGCAGCCGCTATGAAGAGACCCAGTACTTC.

This clone was recorded only once. The rearrangement joins TRBV2 to TRBJ1-3; 8 nucleotides align to TRBD1. V was pared by 4 bases and J by 2 bases, with 7 bases of the junction left unmatched. Germline CDR1 is SNHLY and CDR2 is FYNNEI. The CDR3 length is 16 residues. The CDR3 region has the DNA TGTGCCAGCAGTGCCATTAGGACAGGGCCTGGAAACACCATATATTTT. It specifies CASSAIRTGPGNTIYF.

This rearrangement joins TRBV6-5 to TRBJ2-1; D is uncertain. Per the germline V gene, CDR1 is MNHEY and CDR2 is SVGAGI. This CDR3 has 13 residues. V lost 5 bases and J 4 bases, leaving 9 bases between the germline ends. DNA for the CDR3: TGTGCCAGCAGTCAGAACGATTACAATGAGCAGTTCTTC. It codes for CASSQNDYNEQFF.

V is TRBV4-1 and J is TRBJ2-1; the match to TRBD2 covers 11 bases. The CDR3 covers 15 residues. The germline V gene has CDR1 MGHRA and CDR2 YSYEKL. The V and J ends lost 6 bases and 6 bases, in that order; junction bases with no gene match: 7. The CDR3 sequence is CASRFGTSGANEQFF. The CDR3, as DNA: TGCGCCAGCAGGTTCGGGACTAGCGGCGCCAATGAGCAGTTCTTC.

This clone was seen once. V usage is TRBV10-1 and J usage is TRBJ1-1; D unclear. Trimming removed 10 bases at V and 0 bases at J, with 12 bases between. This CDR3 comprises 13 residues. Germline lookup yields CDR1 WNHNN and CDR2 SYGVQD (reference sequence). The CDR3 DNA is TGCGCCACCAGACCGGGTCTGAACACTGAAGCTTTCTTT. This sequence encodes CATRPGLNTEAFF.

This chain connects TRBV7-3 to TRBJ1-1, with 7 bases aligning to TRBD1. This CDR3 region has 22 residues. The germline V gene encodes CDR1 SGHTA and CDR2 FQGTGA. V gave up 4 bases and J gave up 1 base; unmatched junction bases: 27. The CDR3 spells CASSSDPRGGAGGRHTNTEAFF. The CDR3 region has the DNA TGTGCCAGCAGCTCAGACCCCCGGGGGGGGGCAGGGGGGAGACATACGAACACTGAAGCTTTCTTT.

The chain couples TRBV28 to TRBJ2-6; TRBD1 matches at 12 bases. J gave up 3 bases and V 6 bases, and 6 bases lay outside the gene matches. The CDR3 consists of 17 residues. Per the germline V gene, CDR1 is MDHEN and CDR2 is SYDVKM. CDR3: CASRRRDRGLGANVLTF. In DNA, the CDR3 is TGTGCCAGCAGACGCCGGGACAGGGGGCTTGGGGCCAACGTCCTGACTTTC. The variable domain in full, with the rest retrieved from reference TRBV28 and TRBJ2-6, is DVKVTQSSRYLVKRTGEKVFLECVQDMDHENMFWYRQDPGLGLRLIYFSYDVKMKEKGDIPEGYSVSREKKERFSLILESASTNQTSMYLCASRRRDRGLGANVLTFGAGSRLTVL.

The chain employs TRBV9 and TRBJ1-3; D is undetermined. V lost 3 bases, J lost 1 base, and 8 bases lay in between. CDR1 and CDR2 from the germline V gene are SGDLS and YYNGEE. The CDR3 is 14 residues long. CDR3 residues: CASSGRGSGNTIYF. The CDR3 DNA reads TGTGCCAGCAGCGGAAGAGGGTCTGGAAACACCATATATTTT.

The chain is built from TRBV6-5 and TRBJ1-1, with 7 positions matching TRBD1. The V gene end was trimmed by 3 bases and the J gene end by 5 bases; junction bases not matched to a gene: 9. The CDR3 runs 15 residues. Germline CDR1 and CDR2: MNHEY and SVGAGI. CDR3 region: CASSYGTAEGTEAFF. For the CDR3, the DNA is TGTGCCAGCAGTTATGGGACAGCCGAGGGAACTGAAGCTTTCTTT.